Shown below are 10 T cell receptor beta chains from a single sample sequenced in a study of cytomegalovirus exposure and HLA in healthy donors. Primers for the PCR totalled 60 Vbeta and 13 Jbeta. Generated by immunoSEQ multiplex PCR, the TCRdb table keeps only in-frame clones and is missing some. The table includes more than 110,000 clones, 73% detected once. Sequences were obtained from PBMCs. Receptors originate from a human donor in good health.

In its sample, this clone was seen a few times. This chain joins TRBV7-9 and TRBJ1-6; TRBD1 agrees at 9 bases. CDR1 SEHNR and CDR2 FQNEAQ come from the germline V gene (reference sequence). Germline trimming cut 4 bases from V and 6 bases from J; bases unmatched to any gene: 4. The CDR3 runs to 15 residues. This CDR3 reads CASSSIQGANSPLHF. The CDR3 nucleotides read TGTGCCAGCAGCTCAATACAGGGGGCTAATTCACCCCTCCACTTT.

This clone was seen more than once but under ten times. The gene calls are TRBV4-2 and TRBJ2-7, with 10 positions matching TRBD2. In germline, CDR1 is LGHNA, CDR2 YNFKEQ. The CDR3 sequence is 17 residues long. Trimming took 1 base from V and 2 from J; bases not matched to a gene: 8. Written as DNA, the CDR3 is TGTGCCAGCAGCCAAGGGCTTAGCGGGAGGATCCCCTACGAGCAGTACTTC. It yields the protein CASSQGLSGRIPYEQYF.

The rearrangement joins TRBV11-2 to TRBJ2-1; the match to TRBD2 covers 8 bases. V gave up 5 bases and J gave up 5 bases; unmatched junction bases: 8. This CDR3 spans 15 amino acids. CDR1 SGHAT and CDR2 FQNNGV come from the germline V gene. The CDR3 DNA reads as TGTGCCAGCAGCAAACTTAGCGGGACCCACAATGAGCAGTTCTTC. Amino acid sequence: CASSKLSGTHNEQFF. The full variable domain, in which reference TRBV11-2 and TRBJ2-1 provide the parts outside the CDR3, is EAGVAQSPRYKIIEKRQSVAFWCNPISGHATLYWYQQILGQGPKLLIQFQNNGVVDDSQLPKDRFSAERLKGVDSTLKIQPAKLEDSAVYLCASSKLSGTHNEQFFGPGTRLTVL.

This clone has a single count. This chain connects TRBV7-8 to TRBJ2-1; weak D call: TRBD1 (6 bases). The CDR3 has 12 residues. Looked up from germline, CDR1 is SGHVS and CDR2 is FQNEAQ. Trimming shortened V by 10 bases and J by 4 bases, and 11 bases separated the two germline ends. The DNA of the CDR3 is TGTGCCACCAAGGACAGTTACAATGAGCAGTTCTTC. Amino acids: CATKDSYNEQFF. Looking up the rest from reference TRBV7-8 and TRBJ2-1 gives the full variable domain: GAGVSQSPRYKVAKRGQDVALRCDPISGHVSLFWYQQALGQGPEFLTYFQNEAQLDKSGLPSDRFFAERPEGSVSTLKIQRTQQEDSAVYLCATKDSYNEQFFGPGTRLTVL.

The chain couples TRBV7-6 to TRBJ1-2, with D unresolved. The length of the CDR3 is 13 residues. Trimming took 5 bases from V and 8 from J, leaving 15 bases between them. In germline, CDR1 is SGHVS, CDR2 FNYEAQ. CDR3 bases: TGTGCCAGCAGCCCAGGTGGGCCGGGAGGCTACACCTTC. Protein sequence: CASSPGGPGGYTF. The full variable domain, in which reference TRBV7-6 and TRBJ1-2 provide the parts outside the CDR3, is GAGVSQSPRYKVTKRGQDVALRCDPISGHVSLYWYRQALGQGPEFLTYFNYEAQQDKSGLPNDRFSAERPEGSISTLTIQRTEQRDSAMYRCASSPGGPGGYTFGSGTRLTVV.

V is TRBV13 and J is TRBJ2-5; 7 positions agree with TRBD1. The CDR3 length is 13 residues. The germline gives CDR1 PRHDT, CDR2 FYEKMQ (reference sequence). Unmatched junction bases numbered 2, after V lost 4 bases and J lost 3 bases. The CDR3 reads CASSSTGKETQYF. In DNA form, the CDR3 reads TGTGCCAGCAGCTCGACAGGGAAAGAGACCCAGTACTTC.

This clone has only a few counts. The chain has TRBV9 and TRBJ2-7; 7 bases are shared with TRBD1. This CDR3 contains 13 residues. From germline, CDR1 is SGDLS and CDR2 YYNGEE. The junction had 4 bases not matched to a gene; V was cut back by 2 bases and J by 5 bases. The CDR3 region is CASSVRQGNEQYF. In DNA form, the CDR3 reads TGTGCCAGCAGCGTCCGACAGGGTAACGAGCAGTACTTC.

This clone was picked up a small number of times. This sequence joins TRBV25-1 and TRBJ2-3; D is uncertain. This CDR3 has 14 residues. Germline V gives CDR1 MGHDK, CDR2 SYGVNS. Trimming stripped 7 bases from V and 2 bases from J, with 13 bases between. CDR3 sequence: CASTTEAATDTQYF. CDR3 DNA: TGTGCCAGCACTACCGAGGCAGCCACAGATACGCAGTATTTT. Complete variable domain (other parts from reference TRBV25-1 and TRBJ2-3): EADIYQTPRYLVIGTGKKITLECSQTMGHDKMYWYQQDPGMELHLIHYSYGVNSTEKGDLSSESTVSRIRTEHFPLTLESARPSHTSQYLCASTTEAATDTQYFGPGTRLTVL.

V is TRBV7-2 and J is TRBJ2-1, with 11 bases identical to TRBD2. V lost 8 bases and J lost 5; bases outside the gene matches: 14. Germline V gene lookup returns CDR1 SGHTA and CDR2 FQGNSA. The CDR3 loop spans 17 amino acids. CDR3: CASERGIAGGPNNEQFF. In nucleotides, the CDR3 is TGTGCCAGCGAGAGGGGGATAGCGGGAGGGCCTAACAATGAGCAGTTCTTC. The full variable domain, rest sourced from reference TRBV7-2 and TRBJ2-1, is GAGVSQSPSNKVTEKGKDVELRCDPISGHTALYWYRQSLGQGLEFLIYFQGNSAPDKSGLPSDRFSAERTGGSVSTLTIQRTQQEDSAVYLCASERGIAGGPNNEQFFGPGTRLTVL.

This clone was observed a handful of times. The V call is TRBV7-9, the J call TRBJ2-7, with D perhaps TRBD1 (6 bases). The CDR3 runs 15 residues. V shed 1 base and J shed 4 bases, with 14 bases lying between them. Germline V gives CDR1 SEHNR, CDR2 FQNEAQ (reference sequence). DNA for the CDR3: TGTGCCAGCAGCTTAGTGGAATCAGGGGTGTACGAGCAGTACTTC. It specifies CASSLVESGVYEQYF.